This T cell receptor (beta chain) was sequenced in a study of beta chain features in type 1 diabetes. Concerning this clone itself: The antigen remains unidentified.

Findings and limits, study-wide: Naive, central memory and Treg TCRB repertoires seemed to resemble each other more closely in patients than they did in healthy donors. Diminished insertions and augmented deletions at VDJ junctions characterized type 1 diabetes patients.

Sequenced material consisted of expressed TCRB transcripts (all of the isolated RNA was reverse transcribed). It was found that naive, central memory and regulatory T cell samples averaged approximately 3.6 million reads. Sequenced by immunoSEQ multiplex PCR; TCRdb stores in-frame clones only, minus some. The sample carries hundreds of thousands of clones, approximately 15% recorded once. Trimming cost V 0 bases and J 7 bases; bases outside gene matches: 6. The CDR3 extends over 15 amino acids. Germline CDR1 SGDLS, CDR2 YYNGEE. The specimen was naive CD4+ T cells from blood. The receptor comes from a man under 40 in good health. The J gene is TRBJ2-1, the V gene TRBV9; 8 nucleotides align to TRBD2. CDR3 sequence reads: CASSVAAGGLNEQFF. The CDR3 DNA reads as TGTGCCAGCAGCGTAGCCGCGGGAGGCTTGAATGAGCAGTTCTTC.